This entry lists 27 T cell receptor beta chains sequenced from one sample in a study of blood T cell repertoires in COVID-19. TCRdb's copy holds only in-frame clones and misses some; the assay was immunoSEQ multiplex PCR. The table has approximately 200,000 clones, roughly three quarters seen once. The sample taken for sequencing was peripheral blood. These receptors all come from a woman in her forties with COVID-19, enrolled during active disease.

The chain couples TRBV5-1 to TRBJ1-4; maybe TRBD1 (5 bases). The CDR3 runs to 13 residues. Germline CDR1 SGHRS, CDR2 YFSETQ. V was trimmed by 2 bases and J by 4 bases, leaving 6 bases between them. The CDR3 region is CASSFQGNEKLFF. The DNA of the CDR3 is TGCGCCAGCAGCTTCCAGGGTAATGAAAAACTGTTTTTT.

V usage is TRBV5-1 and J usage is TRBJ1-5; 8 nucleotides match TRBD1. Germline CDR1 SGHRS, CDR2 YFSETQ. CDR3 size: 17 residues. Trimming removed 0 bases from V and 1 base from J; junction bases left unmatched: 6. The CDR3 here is CASSLEGTGVSNQPQHF. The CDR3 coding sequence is TGCGCCAGCAGCTTGGAAGGGACAGGTGTAAGCAATCAGCCCCAGCATTTT.

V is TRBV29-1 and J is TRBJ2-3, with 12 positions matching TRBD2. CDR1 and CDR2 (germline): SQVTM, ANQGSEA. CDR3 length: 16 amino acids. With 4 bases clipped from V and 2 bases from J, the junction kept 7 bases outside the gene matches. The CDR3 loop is CSVGTSGVAVTDTQYF. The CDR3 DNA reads TGCAGCGTTGGGACTAGCGGGGTGGCGGTCACAGATACGCAGTATTTT.

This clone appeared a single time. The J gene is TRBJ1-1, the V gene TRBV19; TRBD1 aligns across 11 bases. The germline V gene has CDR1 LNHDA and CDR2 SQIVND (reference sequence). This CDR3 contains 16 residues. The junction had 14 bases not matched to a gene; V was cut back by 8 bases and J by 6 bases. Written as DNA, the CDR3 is TGTGCCAGTTTCCGGGACAGGGGGAGGAGGGGGTCTGAAGCTTTCTTT. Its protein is CASFRDRGRRGSEAFF.

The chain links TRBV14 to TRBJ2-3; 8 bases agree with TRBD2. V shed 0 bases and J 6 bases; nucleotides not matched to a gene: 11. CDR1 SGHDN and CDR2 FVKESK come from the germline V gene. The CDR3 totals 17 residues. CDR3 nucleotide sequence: TGTGCCAGCAGCCAAGATCGTCCTAGCGGGCCTTCCGATACGCAGTATTTT. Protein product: CASSQDRPSGPSDTQYF.

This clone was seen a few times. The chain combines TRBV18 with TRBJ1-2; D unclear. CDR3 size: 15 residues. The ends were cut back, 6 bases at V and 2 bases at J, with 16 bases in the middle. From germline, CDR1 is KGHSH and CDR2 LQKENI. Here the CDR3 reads CASSLFTAENYGYTF. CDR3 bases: TGTGCCAGCTCCCTCTTTACAGCGGAAAACTATGGCTACACCTTC.

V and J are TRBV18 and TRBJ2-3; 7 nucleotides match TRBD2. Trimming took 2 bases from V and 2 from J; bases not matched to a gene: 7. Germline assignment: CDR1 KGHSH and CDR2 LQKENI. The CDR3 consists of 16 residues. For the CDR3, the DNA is TGTGCCAGCTCACCATCCAGGGACTATGTCACAGATACGCAGTATTTT. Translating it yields CASSPSRDYVTDTQYF.

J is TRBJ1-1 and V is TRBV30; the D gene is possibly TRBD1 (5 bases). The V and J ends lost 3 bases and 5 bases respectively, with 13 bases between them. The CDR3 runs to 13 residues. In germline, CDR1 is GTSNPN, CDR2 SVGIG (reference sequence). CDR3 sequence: CAWSTLGGTEAFF. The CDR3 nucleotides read TGTGCCTGGAGCACGTTGGGGGGAACTGAAGCTTTCTTT.

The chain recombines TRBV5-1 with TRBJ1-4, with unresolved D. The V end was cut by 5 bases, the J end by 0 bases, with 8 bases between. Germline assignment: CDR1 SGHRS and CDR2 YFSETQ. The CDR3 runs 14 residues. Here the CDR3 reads CASREGATNEKLFF. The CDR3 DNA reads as TGCGCCAGCAGGGAGGGAGCAACTAATGAAAAACTGTTTTTT.

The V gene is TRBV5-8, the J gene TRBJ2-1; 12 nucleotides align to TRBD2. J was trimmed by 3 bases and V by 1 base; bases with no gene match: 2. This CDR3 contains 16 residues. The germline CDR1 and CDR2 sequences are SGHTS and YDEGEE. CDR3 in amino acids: CASSLRLAGDYNEQFF. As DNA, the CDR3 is TGTGCCAGCAGCTTGAGACTAGCGGGAGACTACAATGAGCAGTTCTTC.

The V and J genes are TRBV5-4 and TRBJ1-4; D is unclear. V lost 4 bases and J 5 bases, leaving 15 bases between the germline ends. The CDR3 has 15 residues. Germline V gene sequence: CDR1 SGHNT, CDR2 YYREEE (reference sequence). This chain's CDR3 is CASSPAGNQNEKLFF. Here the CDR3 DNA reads TGTGCCAGCAGCCCGGCCGGGAACCAGAATGAAAAACTGTTTTTT.

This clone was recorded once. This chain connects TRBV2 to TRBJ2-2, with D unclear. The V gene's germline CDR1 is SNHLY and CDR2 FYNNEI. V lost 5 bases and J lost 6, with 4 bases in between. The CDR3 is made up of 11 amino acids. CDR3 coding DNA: TGTGCCAGCAGTTATTCCGGGGAGCTGTTTTTT. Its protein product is CASSYSGELFF.

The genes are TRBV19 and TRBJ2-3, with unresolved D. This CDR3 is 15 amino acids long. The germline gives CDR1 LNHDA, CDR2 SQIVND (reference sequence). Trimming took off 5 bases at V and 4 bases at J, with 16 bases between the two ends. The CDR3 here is CASSAPPSWSDTQYF. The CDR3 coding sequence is TGTGCCAGTAGTGCGCCCCCGTCCTGGTCAGATACGCAGTATTTT.

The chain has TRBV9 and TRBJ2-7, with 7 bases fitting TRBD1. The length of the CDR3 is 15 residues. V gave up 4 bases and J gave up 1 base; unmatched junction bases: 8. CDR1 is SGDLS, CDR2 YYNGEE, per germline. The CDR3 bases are TGTGCCAGCAGCCAGGGACAGAGAAGGTCCTACGAGCAGTACTTC. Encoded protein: CASSQGQRRSYEQYF.

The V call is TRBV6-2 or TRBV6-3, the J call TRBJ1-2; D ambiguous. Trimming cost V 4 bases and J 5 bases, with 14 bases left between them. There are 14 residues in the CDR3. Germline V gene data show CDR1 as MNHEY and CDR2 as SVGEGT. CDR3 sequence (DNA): TGTGCCAGCAGTTTAAGATCTCCAGATTATGGCTACACCTTC. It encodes CASSLRSPDYGYTF.

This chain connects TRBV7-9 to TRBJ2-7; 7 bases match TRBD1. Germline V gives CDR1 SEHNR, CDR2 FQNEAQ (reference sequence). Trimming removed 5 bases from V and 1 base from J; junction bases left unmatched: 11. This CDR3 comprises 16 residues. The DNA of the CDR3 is TGTGCCAGCAGCCGTATTACAGGGGAAATGTCCTACGAGCAGTACTTC. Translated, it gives CASSRITGEMSYEQYF.

The CDR3 region is CASSEIGRGPSEAFF. The CDR3 coding sequence is TGTGCCAGCAGTGAGATCGGGCGGGGGCCGTCTGAAGCTTTCTTT. The J gene is TRBJ1-1, the V gene TRBV6-1, with D possibly matching TRBD1 (6 bases). V gave up 3 bases and J gave up 6 bases, with 17 bases separating them. Germline V lookup: CDR1 MNHNS, CDR2 SASEGT. The CDR3 consists of 15 residues.

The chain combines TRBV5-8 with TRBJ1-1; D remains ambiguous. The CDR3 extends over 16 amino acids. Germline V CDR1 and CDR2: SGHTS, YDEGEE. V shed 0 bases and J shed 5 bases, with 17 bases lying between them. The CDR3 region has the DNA TGTGCCAGCAGCTTGGATGAGGGAGAGGCATGGACTGAAGCTTTCTTT. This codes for CASSLDEGEAWTEAFF.

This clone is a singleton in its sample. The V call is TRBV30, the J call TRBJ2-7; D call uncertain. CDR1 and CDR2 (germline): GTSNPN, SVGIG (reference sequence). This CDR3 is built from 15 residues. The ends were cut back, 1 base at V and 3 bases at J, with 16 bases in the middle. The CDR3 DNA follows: TGTGCCTGGAGTGGACATGAGCTTTCGGTCTACGAGCAGTACTTC. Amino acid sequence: CAWSGHELSVYEQYF.

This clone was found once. CDR3 loop: CASSLQREWDTQYF. CDR3 nucleotides: TGTGCCAGCAGCTTGCAGCGGGAGTGGGATACGCAGTATTTT. The chain joins TRBV9 to TRBJ2-3, with 8 bases fitting TRBD2. CDR1 and CDR2 (germline): SGDLS, YYNGEE. The J segment lost 6 bases and the V segment lost 4 bases, leaving 7 bases of the junction unmatched. The CDR3 extends over 14 amino acids.

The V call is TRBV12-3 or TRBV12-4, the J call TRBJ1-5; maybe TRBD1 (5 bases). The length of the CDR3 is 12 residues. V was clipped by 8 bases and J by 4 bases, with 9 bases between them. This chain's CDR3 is CASASGNQPQHF. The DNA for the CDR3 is TGTGCCAGCGCCTCAGGGAATCAGCCCCAGCATTTT.

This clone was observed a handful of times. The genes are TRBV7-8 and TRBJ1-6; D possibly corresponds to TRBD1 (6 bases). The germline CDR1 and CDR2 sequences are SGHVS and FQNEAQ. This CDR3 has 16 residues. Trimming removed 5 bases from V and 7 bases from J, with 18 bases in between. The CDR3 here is CASSLKTGSINSPLHF. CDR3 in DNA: TGTGCCAGCAGCCTTAAGACAGGATCGATCAATTCACCCCTCCACTTT.

The CDR3 nucleotides read TGTGCCAGCAGACCCGAGGACGGGAACTCTGGAAACACCATATATTTT. Its protein product is CASRPEDGNSGNTIYF. The rearrangement links TRBV5-4 to TRBJ1-3; D is unresolved. This CDR3 is built from 16 residues. Germline CDR1 and CDR2: SGHNT and YYREEE (reference sequence). V was clipped by 5 bases and J by 0 bases, with 15 bases between them.

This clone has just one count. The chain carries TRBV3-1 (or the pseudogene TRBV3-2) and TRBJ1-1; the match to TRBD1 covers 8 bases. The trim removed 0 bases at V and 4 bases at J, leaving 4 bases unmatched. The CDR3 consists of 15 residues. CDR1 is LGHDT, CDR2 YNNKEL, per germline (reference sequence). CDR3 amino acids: CASSQEQGEFTEAFF. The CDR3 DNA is TGTGCCAGCAGCCAAGAACAGGGGGAGTTCACTGAAGCTTTCTTT.

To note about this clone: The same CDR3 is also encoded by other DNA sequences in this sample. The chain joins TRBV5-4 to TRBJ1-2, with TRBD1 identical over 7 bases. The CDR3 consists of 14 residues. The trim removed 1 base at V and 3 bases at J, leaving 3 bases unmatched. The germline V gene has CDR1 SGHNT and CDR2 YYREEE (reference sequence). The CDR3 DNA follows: TGTGCCAGCAGCTTGAAGGGGGCGGACTATGGCTACACCTTC. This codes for CASSLKGADYGYTF.

Here the CDR3 reads CASSLGRGRKGTEAFF. DNA of the CDR3: TGTGCCAGCAGCTTGGGGAGGGGAAGAAAAGGCACTGAAGCTTTCTTT. This chain links TRBV11-2 with TRBJ1-1; tentatively, D is TRBD1 (5 bases). V lost 3 bases and J 4 bases, leaving 18 bases between the germline ends. The CDR3 is made up of 16 amino acids. Per germline, CDR1 SGHAT and CDR2 FQNNGV. Looking up the rest from reference TRBV11-2 and TRBJ1-1 gives the full variable domain: EAGVAQSPRYKIIEKRQSVAFWCNPISGHATLYWYQQILGQGPKLLIQFQNNGVVDDSQLPKDRFSAERLKGVDSTLKIQPAKLEDSAVYLCASSLGRGRKGTEAFFGQGTRLTVV.

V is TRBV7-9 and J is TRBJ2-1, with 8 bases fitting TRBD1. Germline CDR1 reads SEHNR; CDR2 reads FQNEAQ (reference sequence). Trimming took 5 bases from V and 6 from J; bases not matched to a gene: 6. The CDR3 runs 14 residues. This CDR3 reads CASSPGQGGNEQFF. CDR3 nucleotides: TGTGCCAGCAGCCCCGGACAGGGTGGCAATGAGCAGTTCTTC.